The present T cell receptor (beta chain) was sequenced within a study of blood T cell repertoires in COVID-19. Those who participated ranged in age from about 18 to 89 years and resided in 20 to 30 US areas. Self-reported history from a screening survey and questionnaire set each donor's cohort. Recovered status applied to Cohort 3 donors who had two consecutive negative PCRs. It also applied to those with clearance or with symptom resolution. The germline CDR1 and CDR2 sequences are SNHLY and FYNNEI. The V end lost 3 bases, the J end lost 7 bases, and 10 bases lay between the germline ends. The CDR3 is 14 amino acids. Original processing notes: Nucleated cell counts were estimated from reference gene primer amplification. The data were produced by immunoSEQ multiplex PCR, yet TCRdb's version contains in-frame clones alone and is incomplete. Clonal size and the V and J genes are those of that table, whereas D and trimming came from the DNA. The repertoire consists of about 400,000 clones, with over 75% occurring once and the leading ten covering 2.5% to 3.5%.

This clone was observed a handful of times. This sequence originates from a woman aged 25 to 39 who had recovered from COVID-19. Source material: PBMCs or T cells enriched from blood (not recorded which). The chain joins TRBV2 to TRBJ1-6; D not certain. CDR3 sequence: CASSEGRFNSPLHF. CDR3 in DNA: TGTGCCAGCAGTGAGGGCAGATTCAATTCACCCCTCCACTTT.